This entry features one TCR beta chain sequence. Germline V CDR1 and CDR2: SEHNR, FQNEAQ (reference sequence). CDR3 length: 12 residues. Deletions cut 6 bases from V and 12 bases from J, with 17 bases between. The sample's treatment: oral pan-JAK inhibitor, 5-10 mg twice daily. This specimen belongs to a study of CD8+ T cells in alopecia areata. Reverse transcribed after extraction, RNA yielded cDNA as the sequencing template. Only in-frame clones appear in the TCRdb table, and some are missing; sequencing was by immunoSEQ multiplex PCR. The sample records about 190,000 clones, about 60% being singletons.

Sequenced material: CD4+ T cells sorted from blood, taken at week 4, from a patient treated with tofacitinib. This receptor was obtained from a human donor with alopecia areata. The V gene is TRBV7-9, the J gene TRBJ1-2; the D is unclear. The CDR3 nucleotides are TGTGCCAGCAGTCCACTCCGGACGTTAGACACCTTC. It yields the protein CASSPLRTLDTF.